This entry concerns a single TCR beta chain. There is no known antigen for this receptor. The sample holds no much larger clone one base away, and base qualities are not on file. These data belong to a study of blood T cell repertoires in COVID-19 (dated by TCRdb to the early 2020s). Looking at the study overall: Samples covering the acute and convalescent phases of COVID-19 were provided by collaborators in the United States, Italy and Spain. The prospective study material was composed of cDNA or gDNA derived from T cells, B-cell-depleted T cells, or PBMCs. The dataset comprised deeply sampled blood TCRbeta repertoires from subjects exposed to, actively infected with, or recovered from COVID-19. A freely available public database, intended as a resource for researchers studying the immune response to SARS-CoV-2, is where the repertoires were released. Samples came from the ongoing ImmuneRACE study (first 160 participants) plus 1,254 subjects from 6 global collaborators. Sample metadata almost always included a de-identified subject ID, COVID-19 status, age in years and sex. HLA class I and class II types, where available, came from metadata supplied by the sample provider rather than from assay-based typing. Beyond this particular receptor, the publication reports: The quantity of clinical and demographic metadata differed by source and by participant and was supplied without curation.

The immunoSEQ Assay, a bias-controlled multiplex PCR, was used to amplify TCRbeta CDR3 regions from genomic DNA. As for the original processing: Within the assay, amplification of reference gene primers was used to estimate how many nucleated cells each sample contained. Sequence reads were collapsed and filtered to measure the absolute abundance of every unique TCRbeta CDR3 rearrangement. For each sample, productive Simpson clonality was calculated as the square root of Simpson's diversity index across productive rearrangements. Not all clones reach the TCRdb copy of this immuneACCESS table, which keeps in-frame sequences only. Checked studies attribute under half of the gap to unresolved V genes and leave the rest unexplained. For V, J and clone size, that table is used; D and trimming come from the DNA. In this sample the table shows approximately 74,000 clones, roughly 88% of which occur a single time. The top ten clones comprise roughly 1.2% of the sample.

The collaborating institutions used their own protocols to collect whole blood in K2EDTA tubes. For TCRbeta analysis, collaborators shipped samples in one of three forms: frozen whole blood, isolated PBMCs, or DNA extracted from either of those sample types. CDR1 and CDR2, looked up from the germline V gene (reference sequence), are LGHDT and YNNKEL. Inclusive of the bounding cysteine and phenylalanine, the CDR3 is 14 residues long. Only CDR3 DNA remains: 42 bases, in frame from the first base. V is clipped by 4 bases and J by 4 bases, and the sequence between their germline boundaries is 13 bases long.

This chain is built from TRBV3-1 (or the pseudogene TRBV3-2) and TRBJ1-2; confidence is insufficient to name the D gene. Source material: peripheral blood. The receptor comes from a woman aged 55 to 70 with acute or convalescent COVID-19. The nucleotide sequence is given as TGTGCCAGCAGCCCCTCTCGGGAATCCTATGGCTACACCTTC. It encodes CASSPSRESYGYTF.